The 22 T cell receptor beta chains below were found in one sample sequenced in a study of blood T cell repertoires in COVID-19. Profiled with immunoSEQ multiplex PCR; TCRdb holds only in-frame clones, not every one. The sample lists hundreds of thousands of clones; around nine tenths were seen once. Sequenced material: peripheral blood. These receptors were obtained from a woman under 40 with COVID-19, enrolled during active disease.

This clone was seen a handful of times. J is TRBJ1-6 and V is TRBV11-2; TRBD1 matches 7 bases. The V segment lost 5 bases and the J segment 7 bases; nucleotides outside the gene matches: 11. CDR1 and CDR2 from the germline V gene are SGHAT and FQNNGV. The CDR3 is 16 residues long. Here the CDR3 reads CASSPRGTDMNSPLHF. The CDR3 DNA reads as TGTGCCAGCAGCCCACGAGGGACAGACATGAATTCACCCCTCCACTTT.

Turning to this clone: Other nucleotide sequences from this sample produce the same CDR3. The V call is TRBV20-1, the J call TRBJ1-2; D is possibly TRBD1 (5 bases). Germline loops: CDR1 DFQATT, CDR2 SNEGSKA (reference sequence). Trimming took 2 bases from V and 8 from J, leaving 9 bases between them. This CDR3 is 11 amino acids long. CDR3 in DNA: TGCAGTGCTAGACAGGGCTACGGCTACACCTTC. Translated, it gives CSARQGYGYTF.

The chain has TRBV6-5 and TRBJ1-2; 10 nucleotides align to TRBD1. Germline-derived CDR1 and CDR2 are MNHEY and SVGAGI. The CDR3 is 15 amino acids. V was pared by 4 bases and J by 8 bases, with 10 bases of the junction left unmatched. The CDR3 sequence: CASSSGGTGVSGYTF. The CDR3, as DNA: TGTGCCAGCAGTTCGGGGGGGACAGGGGTCAGCGGCTACACCTTC.

The J gene is TRBJ2-1, the V gene TRBV4-1; 7 bases match TRBD2. Germline loops: CDR1 MGHRA, CDR2 YSYEKL. V lost 3 bases to trimming and J lost 7 bases; unmatched junction nucleotides: 18. The CDR3 contains 18 residues. The CDR3 reads CASSHRIKATNGGNEQFF. In DNA form, the CDR3 reads TGCGCCAGCAGCCACCGGATAAAGGCCACTAACGGGGGGAATGAGCAGTTCTTC.

This rearrangement joins TRBV6-5 to TRBJ1-5, with D maybe TRBD1 (5 bases). This CDR3 region has 14 residues. The V gene lost 3 bases and the J gene lost 2 bases, with 8 bases spanning the gap. Germline V lookup: CDR1 MNHEY, CDR2 SVGAGI. The CDR3 nucleotides read TGTGCCAGCAGTTATGGGGGGGGCAATCAGCCCCAGCATTTT. This codes for CASSYGGGNQPQHF.

The V gene is TRBV10-3, the J gene TRBJ1-1, with a tentative D call TRBD1 (6 bases). This CDR3 contains 14 residues. CDR1 and CDR2 from the germline V gene are ENHRY and SYGVKD. V gave up 7 bases and J gave up 4 bases, with 16 bases separating them. The CDR3 loop reads CAITRVGGSTEAFF. In DNA, the CDR3 is TGTGCCATCACCAGGGTTGGGGGCAGCACTGAAGCTTTCTTT.

This clone was found once. The rearrangement links TRBV28 to TRBJ2-7; 9 bases match TRBD2. CDR1 and CDR2 (germline): MDHEN, SYDVKM. The CDR3 length is 15 residues. After removal of 5 bases from V and 4 bases from J, the junction contained 9 bases not matched to a gene. The CDR3 sequence: CASSRSGGLMYEQYF. The DNA for the CDR3 is TGTGCCAGCAGTCGTAGCGGGGGCCTCATGTACGAGCAGTACTTC.

This clone was detected only once. The rearrangement links TRBV5-1 to TRBJ1-4, with 9 bases matching TRBD1. This CDR3 has 13 residues. Germline V CDR1 and CDR2: SGHRS, YFSETQ. V was clipped by 4 bases and J by 8 bases; unmatched bases: 3. CDR3 loop: CASSRGTGEKLFF. In DNA, the CDR3 is TGCGCCAGCAGCCGAGGGACAGGGGAAAAACTGTTTTTT. Complete variable domain (other parts from reference TRBV5-1 and TRBJ1-4): KAGVTQTPRYLIKTRGQQVTLSCSPISGHRSVSWYQQTPGQGLQFLFEYFSETQRNKGNFPGRFSGRQFSNSRSEMNVSTLELGDSALYLCASSRGTGEKLFFGSGTQLSVL.

The CDR3 sequence: CASSYVRVPKETQYF. The CDR3 nucleotides are TGTGCCAGCAGTTACGTCAGGGTCCCAAAAGAGACCCAGTACTTC. The chain links TRBV6-5 to TRBJ2-5, with a possible D match to TRBD1 (5 bases). From germline, CDR1 is MNHEY and CDR2 SVGAGI. CDR3 size: 15 residues. Trimming removed 2 bases at V and 3 bases at J, with 13 bases between.

The CDR3 nucleotides are TGTGCCAGCAGTTTCGGGCCGGGGGGAGAAAAACTGTTTTTT. Its translation: CASSFGPGGEKLFF. The chain recombines TRBV27 with TRBJ1-4; D possibly corresponds to TRBD1 (5 bases). The germline CDR1 and CDR2 sequences are MNHEY and SMNVEV (reference sequence). The CDR3 has 14 residues. Trimming removed 3 bases from V and 8 bases from J, with 13 bases in between.

V gene TRBV5-1 combines with J gene TRBJ1-4, with no clear D. V was clipped by 1 base and J by 4 bases, with 8 bases between them. CDR1 is SGHRS, CDR2 YFSETQ, per germline. The CDR3 sequence is 14 residues long. The CDR3 protein is CASSLSSSNEKLFF. The CDR3 DNA reads as TGCGCCAGCAGCTTGAGCTCTAGTAATGAAAAACTGTTTTTT.

The chain couples TRBV7-2 to TRBJ1-1, with D hard to call. The CDR3 has 13 amino acids. Looked up from germline, CDR1 is SGHTA and CDR2 is FQGNSA. V was trimmed by 3 bases and J by 4 bases, leaving 9 bases between them. The CDR3 DNA follows: TGTGCCAGCAGCTTTCTGGAGTCCACTGAAGCTTTCTTT. This gives the protein CASSFLESTEAFF.

The chain recombines TRBV9 with TRBJ2-3, with 7 positions matching TRBD2. The V gene end was trimmed by 0 bases and the J gene end by 4 bases; junction bases not matched to a gene: 11. Germline CDR1 and CDR2: SGDLS and YYNGEE. This CDR3 has 17 amino acids. The CDR3 protein is CASSVGRAGIQADTQYF. Here the CDR3 DNA reads TGTGCCAGCAGCGTAGGGAGAGCGGGGATTCAGGCAGATACGCAGTATTTT.

This chain joins TRBV11-3 and TRBJ2-7; 10 positions agree with TRBD1. The CDR3 totals 15 residues. The V and J ends lost 4 bases and 3 bases, in that order; junction bases with no gene match: 6. The germline V gene has CDR1 SGHNT and CDR2 YENEEA. Here the CDR3 reads CASSSRQGANYEQYF. For the CDR3, the DNA is TGTGCCAGCAGCTCCCGACAGGGGGCCAACTACGAGCAGTACTTC.

The gene calls are TRBV12-3 or TRBV12-4 and TRBJ1-2; 7 positions agree with TRBD1. The CDR3 sequence is 12 residues long. Trimming cost V 6 bases and J 6 bases; bases outside gene matches: 4. CDR3 in amino acids: CASRDRQDGYTF. The CDR3, as DNA: TGTGCCAGCAGGGACAGGCAGGATGGCTACACCTTC.

V is TRBV6-4 and J is TRBJ2-1; 7 bases fit TRBD2. The junction had 15 bases not matched to a gene; V was cut back by 3 bases and J by 7 bases. Germline V gives CDR1 MRHNA, CDR2 SNTAGT. CDR3 length: 17 amino acids. CDR3 nucleotide sequence: TGTGCCAGCAGTGAAAGTCATTGGACTAGTCAACCAAATGAGCAGTTCTTC. Translation: CASSESHWTSQPNEQFF.

This clone was picked up many times. The rearrangement uses TRBV27 and TRBJ1-4; 7 bases line up with TRBD1. Germline CDR1 MNHEY, CDR2 SMNVEV (reference sequence). The CDR3 is 14 residues long. V gave up 8 bases and J gave up 5 bases; unmatched junction bases: 8. CDR3 amino acids: CASATRGPNEKLFF. CDR3 DNA sequence: TGTGCCAGCGCCACAAGGGGGCCGAATGAAAAACTGTTTTTT.

The chain joins TRBV20-1 to TRBJ2-5; no reliable D call. The germline gives CDR1 DFQATT, CDR2 SNEGSKA (reference sequence). V was trimmed by 3 bases and J by 2 bases, leaving 7 bases between them. The CDR3 spans 12 residues. In DNA form, the CDR3 reads TGCAGTGCTAGTAAACAGCAAGAGACCCAGTACTTC. Its translation is CSASKQQETQYF.

The chain recombines TRBV15 with TRBJ1-4; TRBD1 matches at 7 bases. The germline V gene has CDR1 LNHNV and CDR2 YYDKDF (reference sequence). The CDR3 is 14 amino acids. V was pared by 6 bases and J by 4 bases, with 5 bases of the junction left unmatched. CDR3 in DNA: TGTGCCACCAGGCGGGGACAGAATAATGAAAAACTGTTTTTT. Translated, it gives CATRRGQNNEKLFF.

The sample holds one count of this clone. The V and J genes are TRBV6-1 and TRBJ2-2; D is perhaps TRBD2 (6 bases). Trimming took off 2 bases at V and 7 bases at J, with 14 bases between the two ends. The CDR3 has 15 amino acids. CDR1 and CDR2 (germline): MNHNS, SASEGT. CDR3 in amino acids: CASSESTGGVGELFF. Here the CDR3 DNA reads TGTGCCAGCAGTGAAAGTACGGGCGGGGTCGGGGAGCTGTTTTTT.

The J gene is TRBJ2-7, the V gene TRBV27; D possibly corresponds to TRBD1 (5 bases). CDR1 is MNHEY, CDR2 SMNVEV, per germline (reference sequence). Trimming removed 3 bases from V and 2 bases from J, with 8 bases in between. This CDR3 is 13 amino acids long. The CDR3 loop is CASSLAGTYEQYF. The CDR3 DNA sequence: TGTGCCAGCAGTTTGGCAGGGACCTACGAGCAGTACTTC.

Concerning this clone itself: The sample contains more than one DNA sequence encoding this CDR3. The chain carries TRBV10-3 and TRBJ2-2; possibly TRBD2 for D (7 bases). The ends were cut back, 2 bases at V and 4 bases at J, with 11 bases in the middle. CDR1 and CDR2 from the germline V gene are ENHRY and SYGVKD. This CDR3 has 15 amino acids. The CDR3 loop is CAISEGGGPTGELFF. CDR3 in DNA: TGTGCCATCAGTGAGGGGGGGGGCCCCACCGGGGAGCTGTTTTTT.